This entry describes one T cell receptor beta chain. Researchers ran the PCR with 60 Vbeta and 13 Jbeta primers. Sequenced by immunoSEQ multiplex PCR; TCRdb stores in-frame clones only, minus some. The table lists 150,000 to 200,000 clones, 76% of them singletons. The V segment lost 4 bases and the J segment 0 bases; nucleotides outside the gene matches: 4. Germline values: CDR1 MNHNY, CDR2 SVGAGI (reference sequence). This CDR3 region has 16 residues. The source of the sample is a study of cytomegalovirus exposure and HLA in healthy donors. The receptor's source is a young man in good health and CMV-seronegative. V gene TRBV6-6 combines with J gene TRBJ1-1; 11 nucleotides align to TRBD1. Sequencing used PBMCs. In nucleotides, the CDR3 is TGTGCCAGCAGTTTCGGACAGGGGGCCATGAACACTGAAGCTTTCTTT. It translates to CASSFGQGAMNTEAFF.